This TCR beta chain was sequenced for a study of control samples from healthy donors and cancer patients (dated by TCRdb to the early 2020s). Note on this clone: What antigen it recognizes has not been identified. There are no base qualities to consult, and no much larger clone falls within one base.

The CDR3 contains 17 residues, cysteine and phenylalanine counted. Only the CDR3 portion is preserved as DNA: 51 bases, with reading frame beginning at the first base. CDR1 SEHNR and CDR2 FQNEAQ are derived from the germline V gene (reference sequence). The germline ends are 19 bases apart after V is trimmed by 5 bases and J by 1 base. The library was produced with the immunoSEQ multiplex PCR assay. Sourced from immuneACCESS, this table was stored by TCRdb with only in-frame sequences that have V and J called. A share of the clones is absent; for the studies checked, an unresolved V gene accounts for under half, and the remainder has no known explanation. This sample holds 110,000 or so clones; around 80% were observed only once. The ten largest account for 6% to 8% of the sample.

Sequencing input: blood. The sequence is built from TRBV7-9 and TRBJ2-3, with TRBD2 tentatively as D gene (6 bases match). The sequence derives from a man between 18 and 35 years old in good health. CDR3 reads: CASSPVERSGGTDTQYF. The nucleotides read TGTGCCAGCAGCCCCGTGGAGAGGTCGGGGGGCACAGATACGCAGTATTTT.